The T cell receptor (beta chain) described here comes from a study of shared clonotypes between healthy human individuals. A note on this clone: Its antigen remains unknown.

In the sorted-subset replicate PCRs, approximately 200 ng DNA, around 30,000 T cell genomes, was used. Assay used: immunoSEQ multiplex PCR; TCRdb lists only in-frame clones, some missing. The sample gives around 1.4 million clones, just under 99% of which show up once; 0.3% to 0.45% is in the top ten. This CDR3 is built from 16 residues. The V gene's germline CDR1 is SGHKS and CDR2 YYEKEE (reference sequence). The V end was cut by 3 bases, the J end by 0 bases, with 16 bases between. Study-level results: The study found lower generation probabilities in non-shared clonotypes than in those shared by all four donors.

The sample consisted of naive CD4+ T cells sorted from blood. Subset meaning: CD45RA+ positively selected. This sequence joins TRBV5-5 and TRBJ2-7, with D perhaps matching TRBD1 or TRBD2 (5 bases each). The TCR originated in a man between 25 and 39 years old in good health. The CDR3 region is CASSSDGTLSSYEQYF. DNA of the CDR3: TGTGCCAGCAGCTCGGACGGGACGCTGAGCTCCTACGAGCAGTACTTC. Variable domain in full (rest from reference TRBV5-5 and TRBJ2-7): DAGVTQSPTHLIKTRGQQVTLRCSPISGHKSVSWYQQVLGQGPQFIFQYYEKEERGRGNFPDRFSARQFPNYSSELNVNALLLGDSALYLCASSSDGTLSSYEQYFGPGTRLTVT.